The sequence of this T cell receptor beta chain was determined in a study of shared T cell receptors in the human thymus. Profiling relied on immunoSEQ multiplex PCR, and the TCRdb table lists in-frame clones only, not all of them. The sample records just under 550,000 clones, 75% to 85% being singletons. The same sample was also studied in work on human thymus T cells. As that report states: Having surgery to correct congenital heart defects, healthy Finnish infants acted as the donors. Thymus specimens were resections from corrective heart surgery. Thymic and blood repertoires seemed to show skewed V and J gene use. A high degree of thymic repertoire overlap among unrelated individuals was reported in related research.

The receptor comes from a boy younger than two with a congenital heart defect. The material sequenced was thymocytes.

CDR3 residues: CATSTRPLSAGGETQYF. CDR3 DNA sequence: TGTGCCACCAGCACCCGGCCGTTAAGCGCGGGCGGAGAGACCCAGTACTTC. This sequence joins TRBV15 and TRBJ2-5; D may be TRBD2 (5 bases). V lost 4 bases to trimming and J lost 4 bases, with 22 bases between them. The CDR3 covers 17 residues. Germline V gene sequence: CDR1 LNHNV, CDR2 YYDKDF (reference sequence).